These 23 T cell receptor beta chains were all obtained from the same sample, sequenced in a study of OX40 agonist ivuxolimab in advanced cancers. This table comes from immunoSEQ multiplex PCR, and its TCRdb copy is limited to in-frame clones, with some not included. The sample includes 65,000 to 90,000 clones, about nine tenths of them seen just once. This sample comprised CD4+ or CD8+ T cells sorted from blood, obtained in a trial of the OX40 agonist ivuxolimab. These TCRs come from an adult with an advanced solid tumor such as melanoma, head and neck, liver or kidney cancer.

V usage is TRBV6-1 and J usage is TRBJ2-2, with no clear D. Germline CDR1 is MNHNS and CDR2 is SASEGT. The V end lost 6 bases, the J end lost 1 base, and 9 bases lay between the germline ends. The CDR3 consists of 14 residues. CDR3 amino acids: CASRRRQNTGELFF. CDR3 DNA sequence: TGTGCCAGCAGGAGGAGACAGAACACCGGGGAGCTGTTTTTT.

Written as DNA, the CDR3 is TGTGCCAGCAGTTTGAGTCCTGCCAGCCACGAGCAGTACTTC. This gives the protein CASSLSPASHEQYF. The chain joins TRBV28 to TRBJ2-7; D gene unclear. Trimming shortened V by 3 bases and J by 5 bases, and 14 bases separated the two germline ends. The germline CDR1 and CDR2 sequences are MDHEN and SYDVKM. The CDR3 is made up of 14 amino acids.

The V and J genes are TRBV19 and TRBJ2-5; 8 positions agree with TRBD1. CDR1 is LNHDA and CDR2 is SQIVND in the germline V gene (reference sequence). Trimming removed 4 bases from V and 5 bases from J; junction bases left unmatched: 3. The CDR3 runs 13 residues. The CDR3 coding sequence is TGTGCCAGTAGTACAGGACAGGGTGAGACCCAGTACTTC. Its translation: CASSTGQGETQYF.

The chain combines TRBV19 with TRBJ1-2; TRBD1 matches at 10 bases. The CDR3 contains 16 residues. The V gene's germline CDR1 is LNHDA and CDR2 SQIVND (reference sequence). Losses at the gene ends were 1 base for V and 2 bases for J; bases not matched to a gene: 4. Here the CDR3 DNA reads TGTGCCAGTAGTATAGCCCGGGACAGGGGAAACTATGGCTACACCTTC. It specifies CASSIARDRGNYGYTF.

Points on this clone: Other DNA sequences in the same sample also yield this CDR3. The chain combines TRBV6-1 with TRBJ2-7; possible D gene TRBD1, 5 bases. Germline V gene data show CDR1 as MNHNS and CDR2 as SASEGT. This CDR3 spans 14 amino acids. The V and J ends lost 4 bases and 1 base respectively, with 11 bases between them. DNA of the CDR3: TGTGCCAGCAGTGCGATAAGGGGTTCCTACGAGCAGTACTTC. Amino acid sequence: CASSAIRGSYEQYF.

The genes are TRBV9 and TRBJ1-1; weak D call: TRBD1 (6 bases). Germline loops: CDR1 SGDLS, CDR2 YYNGEE. Deletions cut 3 bases from V and 1 base from J, with 10 bases between. The CDR3 is made up of 14 amino acids. CDR3 in DNA: TGTGCCAGCAGCGAGTTACAGGGGAACACTGAAGCTTTCTTT. Encoded protein: CASSELQGNTEAFF.

The rearrangement joins TRBV15 to TRBJ2-6, with 10 nucleotides matching TRBD1. V shed 1 base, J shed 1 base, and the junction held 7 bases outside the gene matches. Germline V gene lookup returns CDR1 LNHNV and CDR2 YYDKDF (reference sequence). This CDR3 contains 19 residues. The CDR3 nucleotides are TGTGCCACCAGCAGAGTGACAGGGGGCCTAGGATCTGGGGCCAACGTCCTGACTTTC. Translated: CATSRVTGGLGSGANVLTF.

This clone was found a few times. This sequence joins TRBV11-1 and TRBJ2-3, with 7 bases that match TRBD1. The CDR3 is 16 amino acids. V lost 3 bases to trimming and J lost 3 bases; unmatched junction nucleotides: 9. Germline assignment: CDR1 SGHAT and CDR2 FQDESV (reference sequence). The CDR3 DNA sequence: TGTGCCAGCAGCTTGACGGAGGTACAGGGGACAGATACGCAGTATTTT. Its protein is CASSLTEVQGTDTQYF.

The chain couples TRBV13 to TRBJ2-1; 8 nucleotides match TRBD2. V dropped 5 bases and J dropped 4; count of bases not matched to a gene: 7. CDR1 and CDR2 (germline): PRHDT, FYEKMQ (reference sequence). The CDR3 spans 15 residues. The CDR3 DNA reads as TGTGCCAGCAGCGGTAGCGGGGTAAGGTACAATGAGCAGTTCTTC. It translates to CASSGSGVRYNEQFF.

The chain recombines TRBV18 with TRBJ1-5; D gene uncertain. The CDR3 has 15 residues. Germline values: CDR1 KGHSH, CDR2 LQKENI. V was clipped by 3 bases and J by 3 bases, with 12 bases between them. As DNA, the CDR3 is TGTGCCAGCTCACCGGGCGTATTCTCCAATCAGCCCCAGCATTTT. Protein product: CASSPGVFSNQPQHF.

This chain uses TRBV30 with TRBJ2-7, with a weak D call TRBD2 (6 bases). The germline gives CDR1 GTSNPN, CDR2 SVGIG (reference sequence). The length of the CDR3 is 11 residues. Trimming stripped 3 bases from V and 6 bases from J, with 9 bases between. CDR3 bases: TGTGCCTGGAGGGGAGGAAGCGAGCAGTACTTC. It yields the protein CAWRGGSEQYF.

V is TRBV7-2 and J is TRBJ1-3, with a weak D call TRBD1 (6 bases). Germline CDR1 and CDR2: SGHTA and FQGNSA. The CDR3 loop spans 17 amino acids. V was shortened by 0 bases and J by 2 bases, with 14 bases between the two germline ends. The CDR3 sequence: CASSLAGLPGAGNTIYF. The CDR3 nucleotides read TGTGCCAGCAGCTTAGCAGGACTACCAGGGGCTGGAAACACCATATATTTT.

The rearrangement links TRBV9 to TRBJ2-5; no definite D call. Trimming pared 0 bases from V and 2 bases from J, leaving 11 bases between. The CDR3 has 15 amino acids. Germline V gene data show CDR1 as SGDLS and CDR2 as YYNGEE. For the CDR3, the DNA is TGTGCCAGCAGCGTAGGGGCGCTCGGGCAAGAGACCCAGTACTTC. It translates to CASSVGALGQETQYF.

The rearrangement joins TRBV4-1 to TRBJ2-3; TRBD1 agrees at 9 bases. The CDR3 runs 18 residues. V lost 1 base, J lost 3 bases, and 11 bases stayed unmatched. Germline lookup yields CDR1 MGHRA and CDR2 YSYEKL. The CDR3 DNA sequence: TGCGCCAGCAGCCAAGCTCAGTACAGGGGGCGATTAACAGATACGCAGTATTTT. It codes for CASSQAQYRGRLTDTQYF.

This chain uses TRBV13 with TRBJ2-7; 9 bases fit TRBD1. Per germline, CDR1 PRHDT and CDR2 FYEKMQ (reference sequence). CDR3 length: 15 amino acids. J was trimmed by 0 bases and V by 4 bases; bases with no gene match: 4. In DNA form, the CDR3 reads TGTGCCAGCAGCTCCGGGACAGGGATCTCCTACGAGCAGTACTTC. This encodes CASSSGTGISYEQYF.

The rearrangement uses TRBV10-3 and TRBJ1-2; the match to TRBD1 covers 11 bases. The J segment lost 6 bases and the V segment lost 0 bases, leaving 3 bases of the junction unmatched. Per germline, CDR1 ENHRY and CDR2 SYGVKD. The CDR3 has 15 residues. The CDR3 protein is CAISESGDRGNGYTF. The CDR3 region has the DNA TGTGCCATCAGTGAGTCTGGGGACAGGGGGAATGGCTACACCTTC.

This chain links TRBV11-3 with TRBJ2-1; 14 nucleotides agree with TRBD2. The J segment lost 0 bases and the V segment lost 1 base, leaving 8 bases of the junction unmatched. This CDR3 has 20 amino acids. The germline CDR1 and CDR2 sequences are SGHNT and YENEEA. In DNA, the CDR3 is TGTGCCAGCAGCTTAGCTATGGGACTAGCGGGAGAAGTCTCCTACAATGAGCAGTTCTTC. It specifies CASSLAMGLAGEVSYNEQFF.

The count of this clone is one. The chain links TRBV29-1 to TRBJ2-5; 9 bases map to TRBD2. The CDR3 has 12 amino acids. The germline gives CDR1 SQVTM, CDR2 ANQGSEA. Trimming took 4 bases from V and 4 from J; bases not matched to a gene: 1. CDR3 protein: CSVATSGETQYF. CDR3 DNA: TGCAGCGTTGCGACTAGCGGAGAGACCCAGTACTTC.

The chain recombines TRBV19 with TRBJ2-7; D not resolved. This CDR3 comprises 13 residues. Germline CDR1 is LNHDA and CDR2 is SQIVND (reference sequence). V shed 6 bases and J shed 0 bases, with 9 bases lying between them. CDR3 DNA: TGTGCCAGTAGCGGCGGCAGCTCCTACGAGCAGTACTTC. This codes for CASSGGSSYEQYF.

The chain uses TRBV7-2 and TRBJ1-2; the D is unclear. CDR3 size: 15 residues. Trimming left V 2 bases short and J 4 bases short, with 14 bases between. Germline lookup yields CDR1 SGHTA and CDR2 FQGNSA. CDR3 nucleotides: TGTGCCAGCAGCTTATGGGTTCGGCGGATCTATGGCTACACCTTC. Its translation: CASSLWVRRIYGYTF. Using reference TRBV7-2 and TRBJ1-2 for the parts outside the CDR3, the full variable domain is GAGVSQSPSNKVTEKGKDVELRCDPISGHTALYWYRQSLGQGLEFLIYFQGNSAPDKSGLPSDRFSAERTGGSVSTLTIQRTQQEDSAVYLCASSLWVRRIYGYTFGSGTRLTVV.

For this clone: Other DNA sequences in this specimen translate into the identical CDR3. This chain uses TRBV29-1 with TRBJ2-7; TRBD1 agrees at 10 bases. Germline-derived CDR1 and CDR2 are SQVTM and ANQGSEA. The CDR3 is 13 residues long. The J segment lost 2 bases and the V segment lost 4 bases, leaving 2 bases of the junction unmatched. CDR3 residues: CSVAGTGAYEQYF. The CDR3 region has the DNA TGCAGCGTTGCAGGGACAGGGGCCTACGAGCAGTACTTC.

The CDR3 protein is CASSLVGGGVTEAFF. CDR3 DNA: TGTGCCAGCAGCTTGGTTGGAGGGGGCGTCACTGAAGCTTTCTTT. The rearrangement links TRBV5-6 to TRBJ1-1; 7 nucleotides match TRBD1. V gave up 0 bases and J gave up 4 bases; unmatched junction bases: 6. The germline V gene encodes CDR1 SGHDT and CDR2 YYEEEE. This CDR3 comprises 15 residues.

The chain couples TRBV4-1 to TRBJ2-7; D perhaps matches TRBD1 (5 bases). Trimming stripped 4 bases from V and 2 bases from J, with 15 bases between. The CDR3 is made up of 15 amino acids. Germline loops: CDR1 MGHRA, CDR2 YSYEKL. For the CDR3, the DNA is TGCGCCAGCAGCCCCCCCACAGGTTCAACCTACGAGCAGTACTTC. This codes for CASSPPTGSTYEQYF.